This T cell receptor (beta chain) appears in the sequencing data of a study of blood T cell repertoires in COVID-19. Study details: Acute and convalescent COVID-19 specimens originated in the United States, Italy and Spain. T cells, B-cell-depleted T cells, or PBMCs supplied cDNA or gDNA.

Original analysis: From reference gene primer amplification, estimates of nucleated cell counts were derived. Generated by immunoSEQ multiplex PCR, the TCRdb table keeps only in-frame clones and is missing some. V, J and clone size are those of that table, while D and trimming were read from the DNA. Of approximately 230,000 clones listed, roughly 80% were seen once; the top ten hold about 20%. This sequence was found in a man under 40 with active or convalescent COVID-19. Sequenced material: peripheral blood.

The CDR3, as DNA: TGTGCCACCGGGACAGGATTGGATGGCTACACCTTC. Encoded protein: CATGTGLDGYTF. The chain carries TRBV2 and TRBJ1-2; 8 nucleotides match TRBD1. The CDR3 has 12 residues. With V trimmed by 10 bases and J by 6 bases, 7 bases remained unmatched. Germline V CDR1 and CDR2: SNHLY, FYNNEI.